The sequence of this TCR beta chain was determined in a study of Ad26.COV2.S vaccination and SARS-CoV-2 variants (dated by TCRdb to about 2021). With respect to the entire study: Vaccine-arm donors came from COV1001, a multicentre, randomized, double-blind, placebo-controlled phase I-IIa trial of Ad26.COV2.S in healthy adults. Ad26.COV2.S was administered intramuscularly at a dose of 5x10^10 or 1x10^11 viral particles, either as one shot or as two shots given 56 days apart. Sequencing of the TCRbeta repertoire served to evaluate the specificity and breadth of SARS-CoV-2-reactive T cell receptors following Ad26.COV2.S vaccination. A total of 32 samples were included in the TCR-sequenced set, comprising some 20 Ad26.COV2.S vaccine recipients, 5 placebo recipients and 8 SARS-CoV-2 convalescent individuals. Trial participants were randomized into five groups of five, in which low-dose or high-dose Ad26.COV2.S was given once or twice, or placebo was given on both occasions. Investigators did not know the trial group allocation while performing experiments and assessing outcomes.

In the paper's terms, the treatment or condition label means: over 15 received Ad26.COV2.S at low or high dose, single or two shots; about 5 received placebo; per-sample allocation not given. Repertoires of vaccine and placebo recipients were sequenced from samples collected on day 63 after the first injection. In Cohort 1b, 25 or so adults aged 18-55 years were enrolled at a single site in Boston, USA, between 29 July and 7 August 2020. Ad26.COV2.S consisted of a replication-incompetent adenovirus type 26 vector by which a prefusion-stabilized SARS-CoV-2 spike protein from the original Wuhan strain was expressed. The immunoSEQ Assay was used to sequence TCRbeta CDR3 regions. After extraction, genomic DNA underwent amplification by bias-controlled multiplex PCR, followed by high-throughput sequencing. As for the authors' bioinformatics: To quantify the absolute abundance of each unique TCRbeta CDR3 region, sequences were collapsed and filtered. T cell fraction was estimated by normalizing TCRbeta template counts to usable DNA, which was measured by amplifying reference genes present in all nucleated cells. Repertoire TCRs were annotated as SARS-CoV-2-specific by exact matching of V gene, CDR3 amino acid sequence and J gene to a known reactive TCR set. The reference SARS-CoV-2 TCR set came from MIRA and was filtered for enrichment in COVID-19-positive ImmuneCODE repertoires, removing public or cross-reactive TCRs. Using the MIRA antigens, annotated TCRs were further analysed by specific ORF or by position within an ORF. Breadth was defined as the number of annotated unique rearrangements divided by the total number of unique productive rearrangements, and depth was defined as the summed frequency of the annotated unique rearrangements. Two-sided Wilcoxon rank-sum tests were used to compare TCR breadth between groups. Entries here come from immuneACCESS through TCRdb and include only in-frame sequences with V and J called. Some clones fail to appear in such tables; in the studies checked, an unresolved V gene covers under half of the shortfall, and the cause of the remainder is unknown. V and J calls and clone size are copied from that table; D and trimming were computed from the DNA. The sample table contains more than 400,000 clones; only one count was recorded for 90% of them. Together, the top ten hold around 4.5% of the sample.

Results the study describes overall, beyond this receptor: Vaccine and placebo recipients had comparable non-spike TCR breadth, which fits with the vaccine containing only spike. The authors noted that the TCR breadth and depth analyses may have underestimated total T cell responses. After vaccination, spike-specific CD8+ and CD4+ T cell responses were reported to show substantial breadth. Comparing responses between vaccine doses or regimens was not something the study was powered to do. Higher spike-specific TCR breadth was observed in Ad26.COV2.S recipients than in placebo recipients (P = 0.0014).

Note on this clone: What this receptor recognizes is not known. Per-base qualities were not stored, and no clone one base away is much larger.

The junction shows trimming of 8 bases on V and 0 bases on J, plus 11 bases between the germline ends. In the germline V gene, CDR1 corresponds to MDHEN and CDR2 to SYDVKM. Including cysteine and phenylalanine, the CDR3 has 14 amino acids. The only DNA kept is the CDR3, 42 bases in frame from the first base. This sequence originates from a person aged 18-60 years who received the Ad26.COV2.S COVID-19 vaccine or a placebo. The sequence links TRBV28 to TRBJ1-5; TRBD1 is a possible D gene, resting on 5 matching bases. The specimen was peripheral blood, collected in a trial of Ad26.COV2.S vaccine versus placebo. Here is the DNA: TGTGCCAGCCTCGGGGGGTATAGCAATCAGCCCCAGCATTTT. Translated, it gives CASLGGYSNQPQHF. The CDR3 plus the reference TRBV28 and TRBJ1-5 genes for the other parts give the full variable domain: DVKVTQSSRYLVKRTGEKVFLECVQDMDHENMFWYRQDPGLGLRLIYFSYDVKMKEKGDIPEGYSVSREKKERFSLILESASTNQTSMYLCASLGGYSNQPQHFGDGTRLSIL.